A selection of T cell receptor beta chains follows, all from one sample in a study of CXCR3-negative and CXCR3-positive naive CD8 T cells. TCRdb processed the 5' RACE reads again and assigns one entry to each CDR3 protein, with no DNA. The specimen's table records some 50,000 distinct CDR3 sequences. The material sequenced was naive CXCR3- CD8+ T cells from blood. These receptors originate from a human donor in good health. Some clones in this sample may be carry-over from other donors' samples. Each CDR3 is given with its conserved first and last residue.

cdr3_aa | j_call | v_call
CASSQETRGRDEQFF | TRBJ2-1 | TRBV3-1
CASSPRPINSYNSPLHF | TRBJ1-6 | TRBV28
CASRLAGGTNEQFF | TRBJ2-1 | TRBV6-2/TRBV6-3
CASSLPGAYQETQYF | TRBJ2-5 | TRBV5-6
CASSAYVGGTYSGNTIYF | TRBJ1-3 | TRBV7-2
CASSQELGTGLEQYF | TRBJ2-7 | TRBV7-6
CASSSQGANEQYF | TRBJ2-7 | TRBV12-3/TRBV12-4
CASSDSRDEQFF | TRBJ2-1 | TRBV9
CASSVGLEGYSYNEQFF | TRBJ2-1 | TRBV9
CASSEAPGTSKGTDTQYF | TRBJ2-3 | TRBV2